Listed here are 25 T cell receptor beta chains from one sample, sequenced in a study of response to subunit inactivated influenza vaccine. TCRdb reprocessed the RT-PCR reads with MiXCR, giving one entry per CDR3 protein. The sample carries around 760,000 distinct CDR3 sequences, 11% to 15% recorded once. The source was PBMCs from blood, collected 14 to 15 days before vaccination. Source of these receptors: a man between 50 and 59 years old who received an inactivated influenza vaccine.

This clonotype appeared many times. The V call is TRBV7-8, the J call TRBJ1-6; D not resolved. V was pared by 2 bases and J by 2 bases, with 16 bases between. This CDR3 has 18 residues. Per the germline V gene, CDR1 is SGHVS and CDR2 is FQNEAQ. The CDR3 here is CASSLRWRLGAYNSPLHF. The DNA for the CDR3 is TGTGCCAGCAGCTTAAGGTGGCGGCTCGGGGCCTATAATTCACCCCTCCACTTT.

CDR3 sequence (DNA): TGTGCCAGCAGTTTACCAGGGATGACTGAAGCTTTCTTT. Translated, it gives CASSLPGMTEAFF. The chain combines TRBV12-3 or TRBV12-4 with TRBJ1-1, with a possible D match to TRBD1 (5 bases). The CDR3 contains 13 residues. Deletions cut 2 bases from V and 5 bases from J, with 9 bases between.

The chain's CDR3 is CASKVGANYGYTF. The CDR3 DNA sequence: TGCGCCAGCAAGGTCGGGGCTAACTATGGCTACACCTTC. The V call is TRBV5-1, the J call TRBJ1-2; D uncertain. Germline-derived CDR1 and CDR2 are SGHRS and YFSETQ. Trimming pared 6 bases from V and 0 bases from J, leaving 9 bases between. The CDR3 is 13 amino acids.

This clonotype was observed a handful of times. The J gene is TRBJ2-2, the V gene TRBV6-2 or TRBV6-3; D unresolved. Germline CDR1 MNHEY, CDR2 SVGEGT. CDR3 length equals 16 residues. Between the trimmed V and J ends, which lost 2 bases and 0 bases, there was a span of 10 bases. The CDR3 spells CASSYPRIANTGELFF. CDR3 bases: TGTGCCAGCAGTTACCCTCGTATCGCGAACACCGGGGAGCTGTTTTTT.

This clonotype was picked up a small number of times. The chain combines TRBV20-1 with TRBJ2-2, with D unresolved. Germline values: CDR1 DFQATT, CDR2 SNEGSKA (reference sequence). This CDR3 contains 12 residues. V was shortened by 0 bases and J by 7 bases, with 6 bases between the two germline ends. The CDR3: CSARDLRGELFF. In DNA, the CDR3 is TGCAGTGCTAGAGATCTCCGCGGGGAGCTGTTTTTT.

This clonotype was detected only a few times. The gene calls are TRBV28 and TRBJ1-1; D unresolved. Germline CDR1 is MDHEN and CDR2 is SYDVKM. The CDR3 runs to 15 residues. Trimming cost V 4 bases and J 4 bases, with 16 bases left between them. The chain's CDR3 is CASSWGRHKGTEAFF. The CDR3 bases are TGTGCCAGCAGTTGGGGAAGACATAAAGGCACTGAAGCTTTCTTT.

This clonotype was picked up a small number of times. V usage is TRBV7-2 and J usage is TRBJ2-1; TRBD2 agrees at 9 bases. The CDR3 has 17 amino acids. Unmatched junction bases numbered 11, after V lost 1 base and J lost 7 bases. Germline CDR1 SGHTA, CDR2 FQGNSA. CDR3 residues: CASSLGGGGRVGNEQFF. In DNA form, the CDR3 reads TGTGCCAGCAGCTTAGGAGGCGGCGGGAGGGTGGGGAATGAGCAGTTCTTC. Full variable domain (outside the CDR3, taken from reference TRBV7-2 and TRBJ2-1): GAGVSQSPSNKVTEKGKDVELRCDPISGHTALYWYRQSLGQGLEFLIYFQGNSAPDKSGLPSDRFSAERTGGSVSTLTIQRTQQEDSAVYLCASSLGGGGRVGNEQFFGPGTRLTVL.

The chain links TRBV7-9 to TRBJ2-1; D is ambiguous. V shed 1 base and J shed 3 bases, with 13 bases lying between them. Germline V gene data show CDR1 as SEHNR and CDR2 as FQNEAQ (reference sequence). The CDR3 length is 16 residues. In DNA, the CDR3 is TGTGCCAGCAGCTTAGTTCCAGGAAATGGCTACAATGAGCAGTTCTTC. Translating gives CASSLVPGNGYNEQFF.

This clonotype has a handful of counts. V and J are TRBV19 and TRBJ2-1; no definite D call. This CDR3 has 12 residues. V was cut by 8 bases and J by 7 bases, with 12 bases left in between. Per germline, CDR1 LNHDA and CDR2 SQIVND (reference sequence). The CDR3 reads CASEARINEQFF. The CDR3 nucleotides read TGTGCCAGTGAGGCCCGGATTAATGAGCAGTTCTTC. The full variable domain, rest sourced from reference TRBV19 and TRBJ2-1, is DGGITQSPKYLFRKEGQNVTLSCEQNLNHDAMYWYRQDPGQGLRLIYYSQIVNDFQKGDIAEGYSVSREKKESFPLTVTSAQKNPTAFYLCASEARINEQFFGPGTRLTVL.

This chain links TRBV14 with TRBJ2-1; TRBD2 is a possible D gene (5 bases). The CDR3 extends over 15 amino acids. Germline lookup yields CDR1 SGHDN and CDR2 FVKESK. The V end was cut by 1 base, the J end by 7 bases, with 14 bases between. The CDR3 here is CASSQGLGELNEQFF. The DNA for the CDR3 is TGTGCCAGCAGCCAAGGTTTGGGAGAGTTGAATGAGCAGTTCTTC.

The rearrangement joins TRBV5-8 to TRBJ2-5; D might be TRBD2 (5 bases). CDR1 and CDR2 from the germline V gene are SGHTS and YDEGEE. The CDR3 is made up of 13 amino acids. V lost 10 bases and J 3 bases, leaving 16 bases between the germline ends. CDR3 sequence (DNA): TGTGCCCCCCCTCAAAGCGGAAAAGAGACCCAGTACTTC. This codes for CAPPQSGKETQYF.

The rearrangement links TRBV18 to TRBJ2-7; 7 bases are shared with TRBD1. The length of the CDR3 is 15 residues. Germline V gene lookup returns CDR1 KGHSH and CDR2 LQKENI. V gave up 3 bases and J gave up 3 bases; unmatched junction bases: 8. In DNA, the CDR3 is TGTGCCAGCTCACCCACCTCGACAGGGAGCTACGAGCAGTACTTC. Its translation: CASSPTSTGSYEQYF.

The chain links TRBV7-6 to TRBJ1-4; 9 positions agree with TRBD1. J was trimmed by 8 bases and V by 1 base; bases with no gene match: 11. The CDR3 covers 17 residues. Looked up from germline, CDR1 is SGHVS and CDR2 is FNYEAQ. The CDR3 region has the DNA TGTGCCAGCAGCTTAGTCTCATACAGGGGGCGAGGCGAAAAACTGTTTTTT. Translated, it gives CASSLVSYRGRGEKLFF.

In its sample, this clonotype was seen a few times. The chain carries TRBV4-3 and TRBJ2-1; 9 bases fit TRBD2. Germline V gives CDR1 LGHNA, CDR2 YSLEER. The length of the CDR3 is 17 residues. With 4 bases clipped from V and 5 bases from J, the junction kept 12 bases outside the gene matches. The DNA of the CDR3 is TGCGCCAGCAGCCCCGGGCTCTCTAGCGGGACACACAATGAGCAGTTCTTC. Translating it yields CASSPGLSSGTHNEQFF.

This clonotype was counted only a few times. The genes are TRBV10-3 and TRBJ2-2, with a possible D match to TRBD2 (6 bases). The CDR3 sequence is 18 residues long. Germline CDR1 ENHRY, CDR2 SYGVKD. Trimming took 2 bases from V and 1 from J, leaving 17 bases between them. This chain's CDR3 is CAISEIRMWGGNTGELFF. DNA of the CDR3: TGTGCCATCAGTGAGATCCGGATGTGGGGAGGGAACACCGGGGAGCTGTTTTTT.

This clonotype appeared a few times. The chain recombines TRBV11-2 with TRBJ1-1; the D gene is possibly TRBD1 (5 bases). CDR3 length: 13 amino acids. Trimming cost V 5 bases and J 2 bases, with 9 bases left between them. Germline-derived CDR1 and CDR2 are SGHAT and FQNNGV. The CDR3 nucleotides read TGTGCCAGCAGCCCGACAGCAAACACTGAAGCTTTCTTT. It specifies CASSPTANTEAFF.

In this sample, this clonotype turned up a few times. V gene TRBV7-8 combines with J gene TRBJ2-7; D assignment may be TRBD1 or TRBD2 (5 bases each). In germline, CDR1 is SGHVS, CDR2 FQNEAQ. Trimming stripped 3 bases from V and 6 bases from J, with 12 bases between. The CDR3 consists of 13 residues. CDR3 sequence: CASSLAQGREQYF. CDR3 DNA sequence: TGTGCCAGCAGCTTGGCGCAGGGACGCGAGCAGTACTTC.

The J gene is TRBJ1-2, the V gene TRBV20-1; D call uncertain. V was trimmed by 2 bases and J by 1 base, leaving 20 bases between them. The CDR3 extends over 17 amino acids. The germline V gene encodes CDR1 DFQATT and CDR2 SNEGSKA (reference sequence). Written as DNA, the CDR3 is TGCAGTGCTAGAAAATCCGGAAACGGCGATATTAACTATGGCTACACCTTC. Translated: CSARKSGNGDINYGYTF.

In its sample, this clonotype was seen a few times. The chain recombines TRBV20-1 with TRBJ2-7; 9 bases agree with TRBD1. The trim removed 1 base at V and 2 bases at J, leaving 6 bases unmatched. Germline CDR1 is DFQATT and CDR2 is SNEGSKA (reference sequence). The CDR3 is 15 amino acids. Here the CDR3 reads CSARGLRQGAYEQYF. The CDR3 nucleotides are TGCAGTGCTAGAGGTTTAAGACAGGGGGCCTACGAGCAGTACTTC.

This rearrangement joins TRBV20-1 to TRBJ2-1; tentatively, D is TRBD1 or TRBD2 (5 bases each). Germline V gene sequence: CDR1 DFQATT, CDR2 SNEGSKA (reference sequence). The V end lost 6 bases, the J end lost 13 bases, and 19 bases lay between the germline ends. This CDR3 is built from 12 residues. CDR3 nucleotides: TGCAGTGCCTTCTCGGGTGGGACGCAACAGTTCTTC. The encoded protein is CSAFSGGTQQFF.

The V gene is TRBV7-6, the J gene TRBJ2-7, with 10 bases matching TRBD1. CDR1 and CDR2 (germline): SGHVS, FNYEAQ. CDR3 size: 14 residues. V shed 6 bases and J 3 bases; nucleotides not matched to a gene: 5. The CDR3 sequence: CASSDGTGDYEQYF. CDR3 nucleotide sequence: TGTGCCAGCAGTGACGGGACAGGGGACTACGAGCAGTACTTC.

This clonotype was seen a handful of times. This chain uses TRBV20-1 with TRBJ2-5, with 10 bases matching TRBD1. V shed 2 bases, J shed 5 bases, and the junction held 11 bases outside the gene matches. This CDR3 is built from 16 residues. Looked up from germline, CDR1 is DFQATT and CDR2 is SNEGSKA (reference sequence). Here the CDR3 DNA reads TGCAGTGCTAGACGGACAGGGGGGTTAATATCGGAGACCCAGTACTTC. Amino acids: CSARRTGGLISETQYF.

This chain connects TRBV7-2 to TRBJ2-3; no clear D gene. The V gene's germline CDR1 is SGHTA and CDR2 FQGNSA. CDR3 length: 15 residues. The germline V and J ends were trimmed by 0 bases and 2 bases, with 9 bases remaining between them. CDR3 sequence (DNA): TGTGCCAGCAGCTTAGCCGGTGCCTACACAGATACGCAGTATTTT. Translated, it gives CASSLAGAYTDTQYF.

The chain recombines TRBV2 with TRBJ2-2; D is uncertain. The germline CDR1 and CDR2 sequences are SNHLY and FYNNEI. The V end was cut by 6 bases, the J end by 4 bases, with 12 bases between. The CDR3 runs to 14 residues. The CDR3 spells CASSRAWGTGELFF. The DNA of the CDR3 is TGTGCCAGCAGCCGGGCCTGGGGCACCGGGGAGCTGTTTTTT.

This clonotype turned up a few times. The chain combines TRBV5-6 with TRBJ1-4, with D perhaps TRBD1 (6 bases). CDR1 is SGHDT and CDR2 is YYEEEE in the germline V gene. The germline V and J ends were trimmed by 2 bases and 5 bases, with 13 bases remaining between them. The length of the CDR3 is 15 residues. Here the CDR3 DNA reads TGTGCCAGCAGCTTTAAAGGACAGAGGAATGAAAAACTGTTTTTT. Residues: CASSFKGQRNEKLFF. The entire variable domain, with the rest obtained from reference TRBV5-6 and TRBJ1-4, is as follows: DAGVTQSPTHLIKTRGQQVTLRCSPKSGHDTVSWYQQALGQGPQFIFQYYEEEERQRGNFPDRFSGHQFPNYSSELNVNALLLGDSALYLCASSFKGQRNEKLFFGSGTQLSVL.